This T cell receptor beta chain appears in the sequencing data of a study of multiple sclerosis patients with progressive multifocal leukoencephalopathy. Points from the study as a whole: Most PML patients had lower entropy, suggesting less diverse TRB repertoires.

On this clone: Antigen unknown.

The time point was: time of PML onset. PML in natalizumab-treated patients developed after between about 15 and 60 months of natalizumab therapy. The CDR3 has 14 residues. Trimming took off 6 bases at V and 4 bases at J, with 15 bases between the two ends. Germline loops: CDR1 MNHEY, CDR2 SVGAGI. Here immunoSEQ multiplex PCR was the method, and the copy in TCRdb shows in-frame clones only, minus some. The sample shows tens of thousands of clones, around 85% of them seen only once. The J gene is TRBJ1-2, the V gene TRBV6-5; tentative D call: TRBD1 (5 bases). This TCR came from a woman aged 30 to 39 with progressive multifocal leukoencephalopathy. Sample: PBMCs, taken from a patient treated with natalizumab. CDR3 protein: CASRSGFGSYGYTF. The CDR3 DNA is TGTGCCAGCAGATCAGGGTTCGGTAGCTATGGCTACACCTTC.